The 24 T cell receptor beta chains below come from one sample, sequenced in a study of CD8 T cell repertoires and HIV-1 epitope variants. Sequenced by immunoSEQ multiplex PCR; TCRdb stores in-frame clones only, minus some. The sample contains some 100,000 clones, around 67% of which appear only once. Sequenced input: uncultured baseline CD8+ T cells from peripheral blood mononuclear cells (PBMCs). Receptors originate from a male donor with HIV.

CDR3: CASSIYGILSNQPQHF. CDR3 sequence (DNA): TGTGCCAGTAGTATATACGGAATCCTTAGCAATCAGCCCCAGCATTTT. The chain couples TRBV19 to TRBJ1-5, with D unclear. V lost 2 bases and J lost 0, with 11 bases in between. The germline V gene has CDR1 LNHDA and CDR2 SQIVND (reference sequence). The CDR3 is 16 amino acids.

As regards this clone: A junction end diverges from the germline sequence, so it may reflect a read error. The chain couples TRBV27 to TRBJ2-1; D call uncertain. The germline V gene encodes CDR1 MNHEY and CDR2 SMNVEV (reference sequence). CDR3 length: 14 amino acids. The CDR3 sequence is CASSLSGSYNEQFF. CDR3 nucleotides: TGTGCCAGCAGTCTATCAGGCTCCTACAATGAGCAGTTCTTC.

The genes are TRBV7-9 and TRBJ2-4, with D unresolved. The V and J ends lost 1 base and 5 bases respectively, with 12 bases between them. The CDR3 consists of 15 residues. Looked up from germline, CDR1 is SEHNR and CDR2 is FQNEAQ (reference sequence). The CDR3 protein is CASSLGQTSENIQYF. CDR3 nucleotides: TGTGCCAGCAGCTTAGGGCAGACCTCAGAAAACATTCAGTACTTC.

This clone was seen only a few times. The chain employs TRBV20-1 and TRBJ2-1; 7 bases match TRBD1. V lost 8 bases to trimming and J lost 8 bases; unmatched junction nucleotides: 6. CDR3 size: 11 residues. Germline-derived CDR1 and CDR2 are DFQATT and SNEGSKA (reference sequence). This CDR3 reads CSSETGDEQFF. As DNA, the CDR3 is TGCAGTTCCGAAACAGGGGATGAGCAGTTCTTC.

This clone was counted once. The V call is TRBV6-1, the J call TRBJ1-5; D possibly corresponds to TRBD1 (5 bases). Germline V gene sequence: CDR1 MNHNS, CDR2 SASEGT. The V gene lost 4 bases and the J gene lost 6 bases, with 13 bases spanning the gap. The CDR3 runs to 14 residues. The CDR3 region is CASSGTTRAQPQHF. CDR3 bases: TGTGCCAGCAGTGGAACTACCAGGGCTCAGCCCCAGCATTTT.

This clone was seen more than once but under ten times. The chain carries TRBV6-4 and TRBJ2-3; D is unresolved. Between the trimmed V and J ends, which lost 4 bases and 5 bases, there was a span of 16 bases. CDR3 length equals 15 residues. Germline V CDR1 and CDR2: MRHNA, SNTAGT. In DNA form, the CDR3 reads TGTGCCAGCAGTGGGCCCCCGAGCACTGGAGATACGCAGTATTTT. Its translation is CASSGPPSTGDTQYF.

The chain employs TRBV6-4 and TRBJ1-6; D gene ambiguous. Germline CDR1 MRHNA, CDR2 SNTAGT. This CDR3 has 14 residues. V was cut by 4 bases and J by 8 bases, with 12 bases left in between. The CDR3 DNA reads as TGTGCCAGCAGTGCTAACACCGCGGATTCACCCCTCCACTTT. Translated, it gives CASSANTADSPLHF.

This clone was seen a single time. The rearrangement links TRBV6-5 to TRBJ1-5; D remains unclear. Trimming removed 5 bases from V and 2 bases from J, with 7 bases in between. From germline, CDR1 is MNHEY and CDR2 SVGAGI. The CDR3 runs 13 residues. The CDR3 DNA reads as TGTGCCAGCAGTGGCCGTGGCAATCAGCCCCAGCATTTT. Protein product: CASSGRGNQPQHF.

The gene calls are TRBV5-4 and TRBJ2-3, with TRBD2 identical over 10 bases. Losses at the gene ends were 4 bases for V and 6 bases for J; bases not matched to a gene: 11. Germline V gene lookup returns CDR1 SGHNT and CDR2 YYREEE (reference sequence). This CDR3 region has 16 residues. Here the CDR3 DNA reads TGTGCCAGCAGCCACGAAGCGGGGGGGCGGCTGGATACGCAGTATTTT. This encodes CASSHEAGGRLDTQYF.

The rearrangement joins TRBV27 to TRBJ1-2; D is undetermined. Trimming removed 5 bases from V and 8 bases from J, with 9 bases in between. Germline-derived CDR1 and CDR2 are MNHEY and SMNVEV (reference sequence). This CDR3 has 11 residues. CDR3 DNA: TGTGCCAGCAGTCGGCAACAAGGCTACACCTTC. Translation gives CASSRQQGYTF.

The V gene is TRBV11-1, the J gene TRBJ1-6; TRBD1 is a possible D gene (6 bases). V was clipped by 1 base and J by 2 bases, with 18 bases between them. The CDR3 is made up of 19 amino acids. Germline V gene sequence: CDR1 SGHAT, CDR2 FQDESV (reference sequence). The CDR3 region has the DNA TGTGCCAGCAGCTTAGGGACGGGGGCCAGGAGGACCTATAATTCACCCCTCCACTTT. Amino acid sequence: CASSLGTGARRTYNSPLHF.

This chain connects TRBV28 to TRBJ1-4; TRBD1 aligns across 9 bases. Per the germline V gene, CDR1 is MDHEN and CDR2 is SYDVKM. CDR3 length equals 15 residues. The ends lost 5 bases at V and 8 bases at J; junction bases unmatched: 9. The CDR3 loop is CASSKLGQGGEKLFF. The CDR3 DNA reads as TGTGCCAGCAGTAAATTGGGACAGGGAGGGGAAAAACTGTTTTTT. The variable domain in full, completed from reference TRBV28 and TRBJ1-4, reads DVKVTQSSRYLVKRTGEKVFLECVQDMDHENMFWYRQDPGLGLRLIYFSYDVKMKEKGDIPEGYSVSREKKERFSLILESASTNQTSMYLCASSKLGQGGEKLFFGSGTQLSVL.

This clone has only one observation. The chain carries TRBV2 and TRBJ2-7; 9 bases agree with TRBD2. V was pared by 5 bases and J by 7 bases, with 6 bases of the junction left unmatched. CDR3 size: 13 residues. Germline V gene data show CDR1 as SNHLY and CDR2 as FYNNEI. The CDR3 DNA reads as TGTGCCAGCAGTTGGGGACTAGCAGCTGAGCAGTACTTC. Residues: CASSWGLAAEQYF.

This clone has just a few counts. The chain carries TRBV9 and TRBJ1-4; 9 bases line up with TRBD1. Germline V gives CDR1 SGDLS, CDR2 YYNGEE. The CDR3 totals 16 residues. With V trimmed by 4 bases and J by 4 bases, 8 bases remained unmatched. The CDR3: CASSPRGQGSNEKLFF. The CDR3 DNA is TGTGCCAGCAGCCCTAGGGGACAGGGTAGTAATGAAAAACTGTTTTTT.

This clone has only one observation. The CDR3 DNA reads as TGTGCCAGCACCAATGCCGACAGGGTCGGCACTGAAGCTTTCTTT. Encoded protein: CASTNADRVGTEAFF. This chain uses TRBV5-4 with TRBJ1-1; TRBD1 matches 7 bases. CDR1 and CDR2 from the germline V gene are SGHNT and YYREEE (reference sequence). V trimming: 6 bases; J trimming: 4 bases; junction bases outside the gene matches: 12. This CDR3 has 15 amino acids. Filled out from reference TRBV5-4 and TRBJ1-1, the complete variable domain reads ETGVTQSPTHLIKTRGQQVTLRCSSQSGHNTVSWYQQALGQGPQFIFQYYREEENGRGNFPPRFSGLQFPNYSSELNVNALELDDSALYLCASTNADRVGTEAFFGQGTRLTVV.

This chain links TRBV5-8 with TRBJ1-2; a weak D match, TRBD1 (6 bases). CDR1 is SGHTS and CDR2 is YDEGEE in the germline V gene. The CDR3 consists of 12 residues. V lost 4 bases to trimming and J lost 8 bases, with 12 bases between them. The CDR3 DNA sequence: TGTGCCAGCAGCCCCAGGGGTTACGGCTACACCTTC. Residues: CASSPRGYGYTF.

The genes are TRBV10-3 and TRBJ1-5; 9 bases align to TRBD1. V gave up 6 bases and J gave up 1 base; unmatched junction bases: 1. Germline V gene sequence: CDR1 ENHRY, CDR2 SYGVKD. The CDR3 is 14 amino acids. The CDR3 here is CAIRGQGSNQPQHF. The CDR3 DNA reads TGTGCCATCAGAGGACAGGGGAGCAATCAGCCCCAGCATTTT.

This clone appeared a few times. This sequence joins TRBV5-4 and TRBJ2-1, with D possibly TRBD2 on 5 matching bases. Germline lookup yields CDR1 SGHNT and CDR2 YYREEE (reference sequence). The CDR3 covers 16 residues. Trimming pared 3 bases from V and 4 bases from J, leaving 17 bases between. This chain's CDR3 is CASSSLGNTRYNEQFF. CDR3 nucleotides: TGTGCCAGCAGCTCCCTAGGAAATACTAGATACAATGAGCAGTTCTTC.

This rearrangement joins TRBV28 to TRBJ1-3; D ambiguous. V was trimmed by 7 bases and J by 4 bases, leaving 11 bases between them. This CDR3 comprises 13 residues. From germline, CDR1 is MDHEN and CDR2 SYDVKM. The CDR3 nucleotides are TGTGCCAGCATCGGGATCGGGGGAAACACCATATATTTT. It is translated as CASIGIGGNTIYF.

The chain uses TRBV28 and TRBJ2-7; D ambiguous. The CDR3 sequence is 16 residues long. V lost 5 bases and J 3 bases, leaving 20 bases between the germline ends. The germline CDR1 and CDR2 sequences are MDHEN and SYDVKM. This chain's CDR3 is CASSITPRAAYYEQYF. CDR3 DNA: TGTGCCAGCAGTATCACCCCCCGGGCGGCCTACTACGAGCAGTACTTC. The entire variable domain, with the rest obtained from reference TRBV28 and TRBJ2-7, is as follows: DVKVTQSSRYLVKRTGEKVFLECVQDMDHENMFWYRQDPGLGLRLIYFSYDVKMKEKGDIPEGYSVSREKKERFSLILESASTNQTSMYLCASSITPRAAYYEQYFGPGTRLTVT.

This chain uses TRBV5-1 with TRBJ2-7; possible D gene TRBD1, 5 bases. The germline V gene encodes CDR1 SGHRS and CDR2 YFSETQ. Trimming removed 1 base from V and 0 bases from J, with 8 bases in between. The CDR3 is made up of 14 amino acids. The CDR3 here is CASSLSRGSYEQYF. The CDR3 coding sequence is TGCGCCAGCAGCTTGAGTAGGGGCTCCTACGAGCAGTACTTC.

The chain has TRBV5-1 and TRBJ2-7, with TRBD2 matching over 12 bases. The germline CDR1 and CDR2 sequences are SGHRS and YFSETQ. This CDR3 spans 18 amino acids. J lost 4 bases, V lost 3 bases, and 14 bases had no gene match. CDR3 coding DNA: TGCGCCAGCAGCTCTGGTCTAGCGGGAGGGCCCCTATCTTACGAGCAGTACTTC. This gives the protein CASSSGLAGGPLSYEQYF.

The J gene is TRBJ2-7, the V gene TRBV28, with 12 bases matching TRBD2. Germline V gene lookup returns CDR1 MDHEN and CDR2 SYDVKM. Losses at the gene ends were 2 bases for V and 7 bases for J; bases not matched to a gene: 9. CDR3 length equals 16 residues. In DNA, the CDR3 is TGTGCCAGCAGTTTAGCACTAGCGGGAGGAATTTATGAGCAGTACTTC. Translation gives CASSLALAGGIYEQYF.

The chain recombines TRBV4-3 with TRBJ1-2; no firm D call. Germline V gives CDR1 LGHNA, CDR2 YSLEER. V lost 0 bases to trimming and J lost 7 bases, with 6 bases between them. The CDR3 spans 12 residues. The CDR3 DNA follows: TGCGCCAGCAGCCAAGACGGGAGTGGCTACACCTTC. It yields the protein CASSQDGSGYTF.